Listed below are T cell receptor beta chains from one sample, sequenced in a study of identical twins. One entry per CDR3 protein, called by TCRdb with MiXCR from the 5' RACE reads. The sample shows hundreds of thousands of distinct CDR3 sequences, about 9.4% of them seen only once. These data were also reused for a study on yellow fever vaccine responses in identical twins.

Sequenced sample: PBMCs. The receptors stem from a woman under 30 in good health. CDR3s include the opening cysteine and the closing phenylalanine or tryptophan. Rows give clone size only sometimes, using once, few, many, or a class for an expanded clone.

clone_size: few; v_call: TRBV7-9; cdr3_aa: CASSLVVGLSNEQFF
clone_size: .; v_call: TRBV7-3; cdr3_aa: CASSPVRVPQETQYF
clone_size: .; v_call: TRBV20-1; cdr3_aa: CSASVPGPRYEQYF
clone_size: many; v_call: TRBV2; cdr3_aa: CASSVGGSYSGANVLTF
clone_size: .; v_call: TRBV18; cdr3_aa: CASSTMLQEGPRSSPLHF
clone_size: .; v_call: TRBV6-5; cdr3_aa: CASSWDETSEKLFF
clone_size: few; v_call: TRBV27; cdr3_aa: CASSRSGRSYEQYF
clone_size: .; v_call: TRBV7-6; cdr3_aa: CASSLGGRYQETQYF
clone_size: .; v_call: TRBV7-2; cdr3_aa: CASSPFSGDIYEQYF
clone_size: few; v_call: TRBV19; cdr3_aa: CASSISPPGLAGGQVDNEQFF
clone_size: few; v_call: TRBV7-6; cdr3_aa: CASSRTLSGTGGVDEQYF
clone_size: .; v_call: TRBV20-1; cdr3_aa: CSSRRTDNSPLHF
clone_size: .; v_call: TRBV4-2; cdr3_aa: CASSTTENTEAFF
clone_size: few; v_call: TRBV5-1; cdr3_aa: CASLLTGELFF
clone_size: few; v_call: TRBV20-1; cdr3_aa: CSARIPSGGLSLLF
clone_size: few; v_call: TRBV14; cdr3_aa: CASSQDLTYGYTF
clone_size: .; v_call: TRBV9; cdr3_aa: CASSADSAGSGNTIYF
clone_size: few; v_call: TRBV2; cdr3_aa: CASFQETQYF
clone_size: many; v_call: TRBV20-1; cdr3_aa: CSGTGPVGGTQYF
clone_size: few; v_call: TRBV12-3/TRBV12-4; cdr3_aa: CASRSGTGGLRDYGYTF
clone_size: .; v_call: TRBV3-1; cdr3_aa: CASSQDRRAQETQYF
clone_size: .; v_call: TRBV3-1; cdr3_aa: CASSQPASGVYEQYF
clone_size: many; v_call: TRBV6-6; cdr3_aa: CASSSVIYEQYF
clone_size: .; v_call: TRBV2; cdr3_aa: CASSEAPAYEQYF
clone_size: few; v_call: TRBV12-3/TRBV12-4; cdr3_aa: CASSSGQPLLSSGNTIYF
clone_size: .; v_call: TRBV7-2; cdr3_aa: CASSLAHGGTDTQYF
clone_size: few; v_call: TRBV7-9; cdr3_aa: CASSPELRNTEAFF
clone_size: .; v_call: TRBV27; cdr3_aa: CASRGYGENQETQYF
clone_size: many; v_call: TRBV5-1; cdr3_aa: CASSFPDRNYGYTF
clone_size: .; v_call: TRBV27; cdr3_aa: CASSPLTSGGAGEQYF
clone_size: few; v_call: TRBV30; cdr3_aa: CACTVRRTNEQFF
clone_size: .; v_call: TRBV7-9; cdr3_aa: CASSTLTGGGEQFF
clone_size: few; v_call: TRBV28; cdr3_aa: CASSPKLAGPSSYNEQFF
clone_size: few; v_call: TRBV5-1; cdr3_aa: CASSYRDSHTGELFF
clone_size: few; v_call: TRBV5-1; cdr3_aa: CASSLEGQGGLAPYEQYF